This entry describes one T cell receptor beta chain. The data were produced by immunoSEQ multiplex PCR, yet TCRdb's version contains in-frame clones alone and is incomplete. The sample yields more than 95,000 clones, over 90% seen once. These data belong to a study of control samples from healthy donors and cancer patients. This CDR3 comprises 13 residues. Germline values: CDR1 SGHAT, CDR2 FQNNGV. V was cut by 4 bases and J by 1 base, with 5 bases left in between. The specimen sequenced was blood. The V and J genes are TRBV11-2 and TRBJ1-5; possible D gene TRBD1, 5 bases. The clonotype originates from a man between 25 and 39 years old in good health. The CDR3: CASSWDSNQPQHF. DNA of the CDR3: TGTGCCAGCAGCTGGGACAGCAATCAGCCCCAGCATTTT.